A single sample is the source of the 8 T cell receptor beta chains below, sequenced in a study of human T cells and chemical hapten exposure. The library tagged individual cDNA molecules with unique molecular identifiers. TCRdb used MiXCR to reprocess the reads, holding one entry per CDR3 protein. The repertoire holds hundreds of distinct CDR3 sequences, with 95% to 99% as singletons. Sample treatment: therapeutic diphenylcyclopropenone sensitization with weekly scalp DPC. This material consisted of whole blood, taken before DPC sensitization or 2, 6, or about 24 weeks after (not recorded which). All receptors come from an adult with alopecia areata. Some clones in this sample may be carry-over from other donors' samples. This table probably holds off-target reads from a library built for another chain.

This sequence joins TRBV5-1 and TRBJ1-1; a weak D match, TRBD1 (6 bases). Trimming took off 2 bases at V and 3 bases at J, with 11 bases between the two ends. Per the germline V gene, CDR1 is SGHRS and CDR2 is YFSETQ. This CDR3 has 14 residues. The DNA of the CDR3 is TGCGCCAGCAGCTTACAGGGTATGGACACTGAAGCTTTCTTT. This sequence encodes CASSLQGMDTEAFF.

This chain uses TRBV5-5 with TRBJ1-5, with D unclear. The ends were cut back, 1 base at V and 3 bases at J, with 2 bases in the middle. The germline V gene encodes CDR1 SGHKS and CDR2 YYEKEE (reference sequence). The CDR3 sequence is 12 residues long. CDR3 coding DNA: TGTGCCAGCAGCTTGCCCAATCAGCCCCAGCATTTT. Residues: CASSLPNQPQHF.

This chain connects TRBV28 to TRBJ2-7; 9 nucleotides match TRBD1. This CDR3 is built from 13 residues. The V and J ends lost 6 bases and 6 bases, in that order; junction bases with no gene match: 6. Germline values: CDR1 MDHEN, CDR2 SYDVKM. Here the CDR3 reads CASRRLTGGEQYF. CDR3 DNA: TGTGCCAGCAGGAGGTTGACAGGGGGCGAGCAGTACTTC.

The V gene is TRBV19, the J gene TRBJ2-5; D not certain. There are 13 residues in the CDR3. Trimming removed 0 bases at V and 2 bases at J, with 4 bases between. In germline, CDR1 is LNHDA, CDR2 SQIVND (reference sequence). The chain's CDR3 is CASSIDRQETQYF. CDR3 in DNA: TGTGCCAGTAGTATAGACAGGCAAGAGACCCAGTACTTC.

The chain is built from TRBV2 and TRBJ1-2, with unresolved D. The ends were cut back, 1 base at V and 7 bases at J, with 7 bases in the middle. The CDR3 extends over 12 amino acids. Germline-derived CDR1 and CDR2 are SNHLY and FYNNEI. The CDR3 sequence: CASSEGFPGYTF. In DNA, the CDR3 is TGTGCCAGCAGTGAAGGGTTCCCTGGCTACACCTTC.

The rearrangement uses TRBV9 and TRBJ2-5; D gene uncertain. CDR1 is SGDLS and CDR2 is YYNGEE in the germline V gene. The CDR3 totals 13 residues. Trimming left V 4 bases short and J 1 base short, with 8 bases between. The CDR3 sequence: CASSWGFQETQYF. The CDR3 bases are TGTGCCAGCAGCTGGGGTTTCCAAGAGACCCAGTACTTC. The full variable domain, with the rest looked up from reference TRBV9 and TRBJ2-5, is DSGVTQTPKHLITATGQRVTLRCSPRSGDLSVYWYQQSLDQGLQFLIQYYNGEERAKGNILERFSAQQFPDLHSELNLSSLELGDSALYFCASSWGFQETQYFGPGTRLLVL.

V and J are TRBV20-1 and TRBJ1-1; D may be TRBD1 (6 bases). V was shortened by 5 bases and J by 8 bases, with 12 bases between the two germline ends. Germline CDR1 is DFQATT and CDR2 is SNEGSKA (reference sequence). This CDR3 has 11 residues. This chain's CDR3 is CSAYRASEAFF. The CDR3 DNA reads TGCAGTGCTTACAGGGCGTCCGAAGCTTTCTTT.

The chain combines TRBV29-1 with TRBJ2-3; D is undetermined. The germline gives CDR1 SQVTM, CDR2 ANQGSEA. The V end lost 7 bases, the J end lost 5 bases, and 16 bases lay between the germline ends. This CDR3 spans 13 amino acids. CDR3 DNA: TGCAGCGACAAGTCTGGCGAGAGAGATACGCAGTATTTT. This translates into CSDKSGERDTQYF.